This T cell receptor (beta chain) derives from a study of T cell responses to AZD1222 COVID-19 vaccine (dated by TCRdb to 2020 to 2023). For the study in its entirety: Because spike-specific TCR depth and breadth did not differ between the two schedules, AZD1222 recipients who got a second dose at roughly 4 weeks were pooled with those who got a second dose at roughly 12 weeks. Enrollment into the trials was organized by age into subgroups of 18-55, 56-69 and 70-plus years, and those subgroups contained roughly 140, 27 and 60 TCR-sequenced participants, respectively. A total of just over 230 trial participants underwent TCR sequencing, of whom nearly 210 had received two doses of AZD1222 and roughly 26 had received two doses of the MenACWY control vaccine.

The CDR3 regions of human TCRbeta chains were analyzed by immunosequencing. Turning to the authors' computational methods: Repertoire TCRs were checked for matches against a reference library of SARS-CoV-2-specific TCRs that had been generated using the MIRA antigen-specificity platform. Breadth was defined as the fraction of unique TCRs that were SARS-CoV-2-associated, and depth was defined as the fraction of total T cells that were SARS-CoV-2-associated. Each spike-specific TCR was assigned to its reactive spike region and to a CD4 or CD8 class using the MIRA data. Log10-transformed breadth and depth values were compared by one-way ANOVA with Sidak's multiple comparisons tests. Entries here come from immuneACCESS through TCRdb and include only in-frame sequences with V and J called. Some clones fail to appear in such tables; in the studies checked, an unresolved V gene covers under half of the shortfall, and the cause of the remainder is unknown. The V and J calls and clone size are taken from that table; D and trimming were inferred from the DNA. Present in this sample are 100,000 to 150,000 clones, 89% of which were seen just once. Of the sample, roughly 1.4% falls within the top ten clones.

According to the study, the label for this sample's time point signals: baseline before first vaccination. Vaccinee samples came from UK trials COV001 and COV002, including a single-blind randomized controlled phase 2/3 trial of AZD1222 (ChAdOx1 nCoV-19) in healthy adults. For TCRbeta chain sequencing, PBMC samples from trial participants were taken at day 0 and at day 28 after the second dose. Trimming at the junction amounts to 3 bases on V and 2 bases on J, and the germline ends lie 20 bases apart. CDR1 is given as DFQATT and CDR2 as SNEGSKA, both from the germline V gene (reference sequence). The CDR3 covers 16 residues, taking in both the cysteine and the phenylalanine. The read is trimmed to its CDR3 DNA, 48 bases read in frame from base 1. The paper's findings and limits, for the study overall: Conclusions about previously exposed vaccinees are limited, since just 6 or 7 AZD1222 recipients were seropositive for SARS-CoV-2 at baseline. The vaccine-associated CD4 TCRs covered the entire spike protein, and the dominant responses fell in regions 160-218 and 743-854. No day 14 peak-response samples were available, so repertoires were characterized only after the peak T cell response. Participants were mostly white British and included more females than males, and it was suggested by the authors that clonal diversity may have been underestimated. After two AZD1222 doses, spike-specific TCR breadth and depth were significantly higher than at day 0 and than in MenACWY recipients. The 56-69-year group was small, and its depth increase did not reach significance, likely because of low power. Reportedly, almost half of the unique spike-specific TCRs recognized epitopes lying outside the regions that are mutated in the B.1.351 and B.1.1.7 variants.

Concerning this clone: Its cognate antigen has yet to be identified. No much larger clonotype is one base removed from it; base qualities were not supplied.

The TCR was taken from an adult in good health. Rearrangement joined TRBV20-1 to TRBJ2-7, with TRBD2 as a weak D call on 6 bases. Material: peripheral blood, obtained on day 0 of AZD1222 vaccination. The CDR3 reads as follows: CSASLLEGGLPYEQYF. Read as DNA, the sequence is TGCAGTGCTAGTCTTCTCGAGGGAGGCTTACCCTACGAGCAGTACTTC.